The clone carrying this TCR beta chain showed up just a few times. TCR beta CDR3 regions were amplified from RNA. RT-PCR in the first round (using the HTBI primer set) targeted the TCR CDR3. TCRdb reprocessed the multiplex PCR reads with MiXCR, giving one entry per CDR3 protein. The data contain some 500,000 distinct CDR3 sequences, about 16% of them singletons. On the basis of clinical symptoms, serum thyroxine and TRAb, thyroid ultrasound and orbital computed tomography, diagnoses were made. The CDR3 runs to 15 residues. Trimming removed 4 bases at V and 3 bases at J, with 17 bases between. Germline CDR1 and CDR2: SGDLS and YYNGEE. This entry belongs to a study of T cells in Graves' hyperthyroidism and ophthalmopathy.

Specimen: blood. The TCR comes from a young woman with Graves' ophthalmopathy. The chain carries TRBV9 and TRBJ2-7; D possibly corresponds to TRBD1 (5 bases). The CDR3 DNA follows: TGTGCCAGCAGCCCAAGGTCAGGGCTCGACTACGAGCAGTACTTC. Protein sequence: CASSPRSGLDYEQYF. Together with reference TRBV9 and TRBJ2-7, the CDR3 gives the full variable domain: DSGVTQTPKHLITATGQRVTLRCSPRSGDLSVYWYQQSLDQGLQFLIQYYNGEERAKGNILERFSAQQFPDLHSELNLSSLELGDSALYFCASSPRSGLDYEQYFGPGTRLTVT.